This is a list of T cell receptor beta chains from one sample in a study of blood T cell repertoires in COVID-19. Sequencing was performed with immunoSEQ multiplex PCR; in TCRdb, only in-frame clones are kept and a portion is missing. This table holds hundreds of thousands of clones, about 88% found once. Sequenced input: PBMCs or T cells enriched from blood (not recorded which). The receptors derive from a woman aged 45-65 years who had recovered from COVID-19. CDR3s include the opening cysteine and the closing phenylalanine or tryptophan. A D gene is named only where the DNA matches it firmly. Expanded clones get a size class; other rows say once, few or many, or leave the size out.

D | J | V | length | size | DNA | CDR3
TRBD1 | TRBJ1-2 | TRBV3-1/TRBV3-2 | 13 | few | TGTGCCAGCAGCCATCGGACAGGGGAAGGCTACACCTTC | CASSHRTGEGYTF
NA | TRBJ1-6 | TRBV23-1 | 14 | NA | TGCGCCAGCAGTCCCAGGGCCTATAATTCACCCCTCCACTTT | CASSPRAYNSPLHF
TRBD2 | TRBJ2-7 | TRBV5-4 | 15 | NA | TGTGCCAGCAGCTTGAGTAGCGGGACCCTCTACGAGCAGTACTTC | CASSLSSGTLYEQYF
NA | TRBJ2-1 | TRBV2 | 14 | NA | TGTGCCAGCAGTGCTTTCCAGCGGAGCAATGAGCAGTTCTTC | CASSAFQRSNEQFF
NA | TRBJ1-2 | TRBV15 | 15 | once | TGTGCCACCAGCAGAGATGTACAGGCTTTCTATGGCTACACCTTC | CATSRDVQAFYGYTF
NA | TRBJ1-1 | TRBV7-8 | 13 | NA | TGTGCCAGCAGCCAAGGGAGGGCCTTTGAAGCTTTCTTT | CASSQGRAFEAFF
TRBD2 | TRBJ2-7 | TRBV28 | 15 | NA | TGTGCCAGCAGTTCACCCAGCGGGAGGGCCCACGAGCAGTACTTC | CASSSPSGRAHEQYF
NA | TRBJ2-5 | TRBV7-9 | 11 | few | TGTGCCAGCAGCTCCCGAGAGACCCAGTACTTC | CASSSRETQYF
NA | TRBJ1-1 | TRBV7-9 | 14 | NA | TGTGCCAGCAGCTTAGGGCATTGGAACACTGAAGCTTTCTTT | CASSLGHWNTEAFF
NA | TRBJ1-1 | TRBV28 | 14 | NA | TGTGCCAGCACCAATCAGGGTTTTTCCACTGAAGCTTTCTTT | CASTNQGFSTEAFF
TRBD1 | TRBJ1-5 | TRBV28 | 18 | NA | TGTGCCAGCAGCTCCGGGACAGGGCGTAAGGGGCGCAATCAGCCCCAGCATTTT | CASSSGTGRKGRNQPQHF
TRBD1 | TRBJ1-5 | TRBV2 | 14 | NA | TGTGCCAGCACCTTGACAGGGGGCGGTCAGCCCCAGCATTTT | CASTLTGGGQPQHF
NA | TRBJ2-1 | TRBV5-1 | 15 | NA | TGCGCCAGCAGCTCCGAATTAGCACTAGCCAATGAGCAGTTCTTC | CASSSELALANEQFF
TRBD2 | TRBJ2-3 | TRBV7-8 | 17 | NA | TGTGCCAGCAGCTTAGCTGGGACTAGTTGGGGCACAGATACGCAGTATTTT | CASSLAGTSWGTDTQYF
NA | TRBJ2-1 | TRBV6-2/TRBV6-3 | 16 | NA | TGTGCCAGCAGTTACTTGTCTTTCGAGGTTTACAATGAGCAGTTCTTC | CASSYLSFEVYNEQFF
TRBD2 | TRBJ2-2 | TRBV5-1 | 16 | NA | TGCGCCAGCAGCTTAGCGGGAGGGCCGGCCACCGGGGAGCTGTTTTTT | CASSLAGGPATGELFF
TRBD1 | TRBJ1-3 | TRBV28 | 18 | NA | TGTGCCAGCAGTTTCGGACCGGGACAGGGGTACTCTGGAAACACCATATATTTT | CASSFGPGQGYSGNTIYF
TRBD1 | TRBJ2-1 | TRBV7-2 | 14 | NA | TGTGCCAGCAGCGACGACAGGGTGTTAGGTGAGCAGTTCTTC | CASSDDRVLGEQFF
NA | TRBJ2-7 | TRBV7-2 | 18 | NA | TGTGCCAGCAGAACAGGGATGGGAGAGAAGGGGTCTATATACGAGCAGTACTTC | CASRTGMGEKGSIYEQYF
NA | TRBJ1-1 | TRBV5-8 | 15 | NA | TGTGCCAGCAGCTTGGATCCAGACATGAACACTGAAGCTTTCTTT | CASSLDPDMNTEAFF
NA | TRBJ2-4 | TRBV5-5 | 14 | NA | TGTGCCAGCAGCTTGGCTAGACGCGAAAACATTCAGTACTTC | CASSLARRENIQYF
TRBD1 | TRBJ2-6 | TRBV5-1 | 18 | NA | TGCGCCAGCAGCACAGGACAGGGTTCATTCTCTGGGGCCAACGTCCTGACTTTC | CASSTGQGSFSGANVLTF
NA | TRBJ1-4 | TRBV6-4 | 13 | once | TGTGCCCCCAGAGGAGGAACAAATGAAAAACTGTTTTTT | CAPRGGTNEKLFF
NA | TRBJ1-3 | TRBV5-1 | 15 | NA | TGCGCCAGCAGCCCGGACGGAGGCTCTGGAAACACCATATATTTT | CASSPDGGSGNTIYF
NA | TRBJ1-1 | TRBV24-1 | 13 | NA | TGTGCCACCAGTGACTCGACACACAAGGGGGCTTTCTTT | CATSDSTHKGAFF
TRBD1 | TRBJ1-4 | TRBV7-9 | 15 | NA | TGTGCCAGCAGCACTAGACAGGGGATAAATGAAAAACTGTTTTTT | CASSTRQGINEKLFF
NA | TRBJ2-6 | TRBV6-2/TRBV6-3 | 15 | NA | TGTGCCAGCAGTTACTCTCCTTCTGGGGCCAACGTCCTGACTTTC | CASSYSPSGANVLTF
NA | TRBJ1-6 | TRBV4-3 | 17 | NA | TGCGCCAGCAGCCAAGATCTCCCCCGCCAGGGGAATTCACCCCTCCACTTT | CASSQDLPRQGNSPLHF